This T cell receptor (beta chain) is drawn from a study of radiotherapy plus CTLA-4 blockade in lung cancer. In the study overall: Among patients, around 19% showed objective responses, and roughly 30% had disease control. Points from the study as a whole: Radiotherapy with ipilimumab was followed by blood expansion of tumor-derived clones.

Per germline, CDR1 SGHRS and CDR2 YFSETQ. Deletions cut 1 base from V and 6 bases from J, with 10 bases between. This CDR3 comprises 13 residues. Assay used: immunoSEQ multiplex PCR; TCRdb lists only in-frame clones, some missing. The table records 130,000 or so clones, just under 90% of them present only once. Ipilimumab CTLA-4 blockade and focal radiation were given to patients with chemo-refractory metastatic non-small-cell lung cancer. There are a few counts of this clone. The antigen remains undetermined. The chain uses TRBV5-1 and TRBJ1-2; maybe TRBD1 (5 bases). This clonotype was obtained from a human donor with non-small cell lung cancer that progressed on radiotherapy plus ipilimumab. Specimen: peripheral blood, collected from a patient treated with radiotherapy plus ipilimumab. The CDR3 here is CASSLYRRDGYTF. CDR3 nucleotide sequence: TGCGCCAGCAGCTTGTACAGGAGGGATGGCTACACCTTC.